These T cell receptor beta chains were read from a single sample in a study of human T cells and chemical hapten exposure. One entry per CDR3 protein results from TCRdb running MiXCR on the RACE reads. The sample lists about 180,000 distinct CDR3 sequences, around 30% seen once, with roughly 3% in the top ten. The sample consisted of whole blood, taken in connection with sensitization to the hapten diphenylcyclopropenone (DPC). The receptors shown here come from a woman aged 25 to 39 with alopecia areata. Some clones in this sample may be carry-over from other donors' samples. Both conserved end residues are part of each CDR3. D genes are given only for firm matches. Only some rows state a clone size, as once, few, many or a class for expanded clones.

v_gene	abundance	d_gene	j_gene	CDR3aa	CDR3nt
TRBV28	few	TRBD1	TRBJ2-7	CASRPTGTVINEQYF	TGTGCCAGCAGACCAACCGGGACAGTTATTAACGAGCAGTACTTC
TRBV25-1	few	-	TRBJ1-6	CASSEYGNSPLHF	TGTGCCAGCAGTGAATACGGGAATTCACCCCTCCACTTT
TRBV6-1	-	-	TRBJ2-1	CASRGQGEQFF	TGTGCCAGCAGGGGGCAGGGGGAGCAGTTCTTC
TRBV28	few	-	TRBJ2-2	CASSLRIPGELFF	TGTGCCAGCAGTTTAAGGATTCCCGGGGAGCTGTTTTTT
TRBV20-1	-	-	TRBJ1-6	CSARGGPRGGSPLHF	TGCAGTGCTAGAGGAGGCCCCAGGGGCGGATCACCCCTCCACTTT
TRBV9	-	-	TRBJ1-1	CASSVVGRNTEAFF	TGTGCCAGCAGCGTAGTTGGGCGGAACACTGAAGCTTTCTTT
TRBV2	-	-	TRBJ2-1	CASTGGAFSYNEQFF	TGTGCCAGCACCGGTGGGGCGTTCTCCTACAATGAGCAGTTCTTC
TRBV29-1	few	-	TRBJ2-3	CSARRGTDTQYF	TGCAGCGCTCGTCGGGGCACAGATACGCAGTATTTT
TRBV29-1	many	TRBD1	TRBJ1-2	CSVELGQVYTF	TGCAGCGTTGAATTAGGACAGGTCTACACCTTC
TRBV10-3	few	-	TRBJ2-7	CAISEFSTYEQYF	TGTGCCATCAGTGAATTCAGTACCTACGAGCAGTACTTC
TRBV3-1	few	-	TRBJ2-7	CASSQESIYEQYF	TGTGCCAGCAGCCAAGAGTCTATTTACGAGCAGTACTTC
TRBV12-3/TRBV12-4	-	-	TRBJ1-1	CASSKSTTRTEAFF	TGTGCCAGCAGTAAGTCAACTACCCGCACTGAAGCTTTCTTT
TRBV6-6	few	-	TRBJ2-7	CASSNRDPGLQYF	TGTGCCAGCAGTAACCGGGATCCTGGGCTACAGTACTTC
TRBV2	-	-	TRBJ1-5	CASSDRLGNQPQHF	TGTGCCAGCAGCGACAGACTAGGCAATCAGCCCCAGCATTTT
TRBV7-2	-	-	TRBJ1-5	CASSLLPQHF	TGTGCCAGCAGCTTACTACCCCAGCATTTT
TRBV7-2	few	TRBD2	TRBJ2-2	CASSPPGLAGGTGELFF	TGTGCCAGCAGCCCACCCGGACTAGCGGGAGGTACCGGGGAGCTGTTTTTT
TRBV4-2	-	TRBD2	TRBJ2-2	CASSQELLAGVGTGELFF	TGTGCCAGCAGCCAAGAGTTACTAGCGGGAGTGGGCACCGGGGAGCTGTTTTTT
TRBV20-1	few	-	TRBJ1-3	CSARVPLQEGVRNTIYF	TGCAGTGCTAGAGTTCCCTTGCAGGAAGGGGTCAGAAACACCATATATTTT
TRBV20-1	few	TRBD2	TRBJ2-5	CSANLAGGPQETQYF	TGCAGTGCTAATTTAGCGGGGGGGCCGCAAGAGACCCAGTACTTC
TRBV11-1	once	-	TRBJ2-2	CASSLWAGPTRELFF	TGTGCCAGCAGCCTCTGGGCAGGGCCCACCCGGGAGCTGTTTTTT
TRBV20-1	-	-	TRBJ2-7	CSATKFKEGEQYF	TGCAGTGCTACTAAATTCAAAGAGGGCGAGCAGTACTTC
TRBV12-3/TRBV12-4	few	-	TRBJ2-5	CASSLQGEQETQYF	TGTGCCAGCAGTTTACAGGGTGAACAAGAGACCCAGTACTTC
TRBV4-2	-	-	TRBJ1-3	CASSPAPGLSGNTIYF	TGTGCCAGCAGCCCAGCTCCCGGACTTTCTGGAAACACCATATATTTT
TRBV29-1	medium-sized	TRBD1	TRBJ2-2	CSAAGTGAGELFF	TGCAGCGCCGCCGGGACAGGGGCCGGGGAGCTGTTTTTT
TRBV10-1	few	-	TRBJ2-7	CASSGLGRKEQYF	TGCGCCAGCAGTGGACTAGGCCGGAAAGAGCAGTACTTC
TRBV14	-	TRBD2	TRBJ2-3	CASSGRTSGGPWHTDTQYF	TGTGCCAGCAGCGGGCGGACTAGCGGGGGGCCATGGCACACAGATACGCAGTATTTT
TRBV28	few	-	TRBJ1-1	CASSPSLNTEAFF	TGTGCCAGCAGCCCTTCTTTGAACACTGAAGCTTTCTTT
TRBV6-2/TRBV6-3	-	-	TRBJ2-2	CASSYRKTGEAGELFF	TGTGCCAGCAGTTACCGCAAAACAGGGGAGGCCGGGGAGCTGTTTTTT
TRBV5-1	-	TRBD1	TRBJ2-4	CASSPGQGRFGNIQYF	TGCGCCAGCAGCCCCGGACAGGGCCGATTCGGAAACATTCAGTACTTC
TRBV29-1	-	-	TRBJ2-2	CSVEAGPGELFF	TGCAGCGTTGAGGCGGGACCCGGGGAGCTGTTTTTT
TRBV4-2	-	TRBD1	TRBJ1-1	CASSRGGTVNTEAFF	TGTGCCAGCAGCCGGGGGGGGACAGTGAACACTGAAGCTTTCTTT
TRBV24-1	-	-	TRBJ2-5	CATSDFQGNQETQYF	TGTGCCACCAGTGATTTCCAGGGGAACCAAGAGACCCAGTACTTC
TRBV5-5	-	TRBD1	TRBJ1-2	CASSSTGQAIYGYTF	TGTGCCAGCAGCTCGACGGGACAGGCCATTTATGGCTACACCTTC
TRBV28	-	TRBD2	TRBJ2-7	CASSLSPQREYEQYF	TGTGCCAGCAGTTTGTCCCCCCAGCGGGAGTACGAGCAGTACTTC
TRBV28	few	-	TRBJ1-5	CASSLFAQPQHF	TGTGCCAGCAGTTTATTCGCTCAGCCCCAGCATTTT
TRBV29-1	few	TRBD1	TRBJ1-2	CSVQDRGGIDYTF	TGCAGCGTTCAAGACAGGGGGGGAATCGACTACACCTTC
TRBV6-2/TRBV6-3	few	-	TRBJ1-4	CASSWSYPLATNEKLFF	TGTGCCAGCAGTTGGAGTTATCCCCTCGCAACTAATGAAAAACTGTTTTTT
TRBV6-6	few	-	TRBJ2-7	CASSYLAGSYEQYF	TGTGCCAGCAGTTATCTAGCCGGCTCCTACGAGCAGTACTTC
TRBV5-1	few	TRBD1	TRBJ2-3	CASSLVGTGPDTQYF	TGCGCCAGCAGCTTGGTAGGGACAGGGCCAGATACGCAGTATTTT
TRBV5-1	few	TRBD2	TRBJ2-5	CASSLVLTAGGGETQYF	TGCGCCAGCAGCCTGGTTTTGACAGCGGGAGGAGGGGAGACCCAGTACTTC
TRBV7-2	-	TRBD2	TRBJ2-1	CASSLGPGGGSNEQFF	TGTGCCAGCAGCTTAGGTCCCGGGGGGGGTAGTAATGAGCAGTTCTTC
TRBV3-1	-	-	TRBJ1-6	CASSQVGGGGSPLHF	TGTGCCAGCAGCCAAGTCGGCGGCGGGGGTTCACCCCTCCACTTT
TRBV9	few	-	TRBJ1-2	CASSVGGGSYGYTF	TGTGCCAGCAGCGTAGGGGGTGGTTCCTATGGCTACACCTTC
TRBV7-9	-	-	TRBJ1-6	CASAPAGGSYSPLHF	TGTGCCAGCGCCCCAGCGGGAGGGTCCTATTCACCCCTCCACTTT
TRBV29-1	-	TRBD2	TRBJ2-2	CSVPGTSGTGELFF	TGCAGCGTTCCCGGGACTAGCGGGACCGGGGAGCTGTTTTTT
TRBV20-1	few	TRBD2	TRBJ2-5	CSARASGQETQYF	TGCAGTGCTAGGGCTAGCGGCCAAGAGACCCAGTACTTC